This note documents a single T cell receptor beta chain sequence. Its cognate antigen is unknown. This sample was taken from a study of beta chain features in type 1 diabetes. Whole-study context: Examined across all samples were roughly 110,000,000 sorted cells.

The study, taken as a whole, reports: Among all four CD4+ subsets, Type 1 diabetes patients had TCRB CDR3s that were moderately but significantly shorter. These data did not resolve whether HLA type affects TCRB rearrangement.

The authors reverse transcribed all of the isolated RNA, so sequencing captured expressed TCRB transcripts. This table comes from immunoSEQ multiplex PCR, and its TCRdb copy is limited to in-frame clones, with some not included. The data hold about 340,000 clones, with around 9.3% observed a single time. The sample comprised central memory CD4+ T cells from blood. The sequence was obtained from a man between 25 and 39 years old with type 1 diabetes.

The CDR3 nucleotides read TGTGCCAGCAGCTTAGGTAGCGGTGCGGGCCCGGCGGAGACCCAGTACTTC. Translated, it gives CASSLGSGAGPAETQYF. The V call is TRBV7-2, the J call TRBJ2-5; TRBD2 is a possible D gene (6 bases). The V end was cut by 1 base, the J end by 5 bases, with 20 bases between. The CDR3 sequence is 17 residues long. Germline V gene data show CDR1 as SGHTA and CDR2 as FQGNSA.